This TCR beta chain was sequenced for a study of blood T cell repertoires in COVID-19. Profiled with immunoSEQ multiplex PCR; TCRdb holds only in-frame clones, not every one. The data show 100,000 to 150,000 clones, approximately 80% seen once. The receptor was derived from a woman aged 45-65 years with acute or convalescent COVID-19. Material: peripheral blood.

In DNA form, the CDR3 reads TGTGCCAGCAGGAGCGGGGGCGGGGGAACCGGGGAGCTGTTTTTT. Translation: CASRSGGGGTGELFF. The chain joins TRBV7-2 to TRBJ2-2; 8 nucleotides align to TRBD2. The V segment lost 6 bases and the J segment 5 bases; nucleotides outside the gene matches: 8. CDR1 is SGHTA, CDR2 FQGNSA, per germline. The CDR3 runs 15 residues.